These 27 T cell receptor beta chains were sequenced from one sample in a study of PD-L1 blockade in urothelial cancer. Repertoires were generated with immunoSEQ multiplex PCR, while TCRdb's copy carries only in-frame clones and drops some. The sample consists of approximately 79,000 clones, approximately 89% of them appearing once. Time point given: peripheral blood 6 weeks after treatment start. This specimen was PBMCs, taken around atezolizumab (anti-PD-L1) treatment. Receptor source: a woman aged 80 or over with urothelial cancer.

This chain connects TRBV5-4 to TRBJ2-7, with 10 nucleotides matching TRBD2. V shed 6 bases, J shed 5 bases, and the junction held 8 bases outside the gene matches. Germline values: CDR1 SGHNT, CDR2 YYREEE (reference sequence). The length of the CDR3 is 14 residues. CDR3 coding DNA: TGTGCCAGCAACTCGGGACTAGCGCACGACGAGCAGTACTTC. Amino acid sequence: CASNSGLAHDEQYF. The full variable domain, rest sourced from reference TRBV5-4 and TRBJ2-7, is ETGVTQSPTHLIKTRGQQVTLRCSSQSGHNTVSWYQQALGQGPQFIFQYYREEENGRGNFPPRFSGLQFPNYSSELNVNALELDDSALYLCASNSGLAHDEQYFGPGTRLTVT.

This rearrangement joins TRBV28 to TRBJ1-3; D perhaps matches TRBD1 (5 bases). Germline V gives CDR1 MDHEN, CDR2 SYDVKM. Trimming left V 6 bases short and J 2 bases short, with 14 bases between. This CDR3 comprises 15 residues. CDR3 nucleotides: TGTGCCAGCAGAACGGGGGGAAATGCTGGAAACACCATATATTTT. Translating gives CASRTGGNAGNTIYF.

The rearrangement uses TRBV6-6 and TRBJ1-1, with TRBD1 matching 7 bases. The CDR3 sequence is 14 residues long. With 6 bases clipped from V and 3 bases from J, the junction kept 7 bases outside the gene matches. Germline loops: CDR1 MNHNY, CDR2 SVGAGI (reference sequence). The chain's CDR3 is CASRVGQAYTEAFF. The CDR3 DNA is TGTGCCAGCAGGGTCGGACAGGCTTACACTGAAGCTTTCTTT.

This rearrangement joins TRBV5-4 to TRBJ1-3; D remains unclear. V was trimmed by 0 bases and J by 0 bases, leaving 7 bases between them. From germline, CDR1 is SGHNT and CDR2 YYREEE (reference sequence). The CDR3 sequence is 15 residues long. For the CDR3, the DNA is TGTGCCAGCAGCTTGGGGGCTAACTCTGGAAACACCATATATTTT. This gives the protein CASSLGANSGNTIYF.

The chain recombines TRBV5-1 with TRBJ1-1; the D gene is possibly TRBD1 (6 bases). The CDR3 covers 15 residues. The V end lost 0 bases, the J end lost 0 bases, and 9 bases lay between the germline ends. CDR1 and CDR2 (germline): SGHRS, YFSETQ. The CDR3 reads CASSLASGVNTEAFF. DNA for the CDR3: TGCGCCAGCAGCTTGGCCTCAGGGGTGAACACTGAAGCTTTCTTT.

This chain uses TRBV7-8 with TRBJ2-1, with no clear D. This CDR3 has 18 residues. Trimming cost V 2 bases and J 2 bases, with 19 bases left between them. Germline V gene data show CDR1 as SGHVS and CDR2 as FQNEAQ. The CDR3: CASSLPAWARKTYNEQFF. As DNA, the CDR3 is TGTGCCAGCAGCTTACCTGCCTGGGCTCGTAAAACCTACAATGAGCAGTTCTTC.

As DNA, the CDR3 is TGTGCCAGCAGCCTAGACAGCTCTGGGGCCAACGTCCTGACTTTC. Protein sequence: CASSLDSSGANVLTF. V is TRBV5-4 and J is TRBJ2-6; D perhaps matches TRBD1 (5 bases). The CDR3 consists of 15 residues. V lost 4 bases to trimming and J lost 0 bases, with 8 bases between them. The germline gives CDR1 SGHNT, CDR2 YYREEE (reference sequence).

This chain connects TRBV5-4 to TRBJ2-2; 9 bases are a match to TRBD2. The CDR3 is 15 amino acids. Per the germline V gene, CDR1 is SGHNT and CDR2 is YYREEE (reference sequence). V shed 3 bases and J 5 bases; nucleotides not matched to a gene: 5. CDR3 sequence: CASSSPSGMTGELFF. Here the CDR3 DNA reads TGTGCCAGCAGCTCACCTAGCGGGATGACCGGGGAGCTGTTTTTT.

V gene TRBV19 combines with J gene TRBJ2-7, with D perhaps matching TRBD2 (5 bases). Germline CDR1 and CDR2: LNHDA and SQIVND (reference sequence). V was shortened by 4 bases and J by 0 bases, with 13 bases between the two germline ends. This CDR3 has 15 residues. In nucleotides, the CDR3 is TGTGCCAGTAGTACTTCCGGGGTTAGCTCCTACGAGCAGTACTTC. Its protein is CASSTSGVSSYEQYF.

This sequence joins TRBV6-5 and TRBJ1-1; 8 bases align to TRBD1. This CDR3 spans 15 amino acids. Germline-derived CDR1 and CDR2 are MNHEY and SVGAGI. J lost 1 base, V lost 6 bases, and 7 bases had no gene match. CDR3 in amino acids: CASRRSDRGNTEAFF. For the CDR3, the DNA is TGTGCCAGCAGGCGGTCAGACAGGGGGAACACTGAAGCTTTCTTT.

The chain links TRBV5-1 to TRBJ2-1, with D possibly TRBD1 on 5 matching bases. The CDR3 runs to 14 residues. V shed 5 bases and J shed 6 bases, with 15 bases lying between them. The germline gives CDR1 SGHRS, CDR2 YFSETQ. CDR3 loop: CASRDISSSNEQFF. The CDR3 region has the DNA TGCGCCAGCAGGGACATATCCTCTTCCAATGAGCAGTTCTTC.

The rearrangement joins TRBV13 to TRBJ1-2; D unresolved. V lost 1 base to trimming and J lost 4 bases, with 7 bases between them. The germline V gene encodes CDR1 PRHDT and CDR2 FYEKMQ (reference sequence). The CDR3 length is 13 residues. Written as DNA, the CDR3 is TGTGCCAGCAGCTTAGAGTCAGGCTATGGCTACACCTTC. Amino acid sequence: CASSLESGYGYTF.

The V call is TRBV27, the J call TRBJ1-5; TRBD1 matches at 8 bases. Trimming at V came to 2 bases and at J to 4 bases, leaving 4 bases not matched to a gene. This CDR3 has 15 amino acids. Germline V gene lookup returns CDR1 MNHEY and CDR2 SMNVEV (reference sequence). The CDR3 region is CASSLGQGVNQPQHF. As DNA, the CDR3 is TGTGCCAGCAGTTTAGGACAGGGTGTGAATCAGCCCCAGCATTTT.

The V and J genes are TRBV6-6 and TRBJ1-1; no clear D gene. Trimming cost V 10 bases and J 4 bases, with 19 bases left between them. From germline, CDR1 is MNHNY and CDR2 SVGAGI (reference sequence). The CDR3 consists of 14 residues. CDR3 nucleotide sequence: TGTGCCACTCTTAGTGCCGGCGGAACCACTGAAGCTTTCTTT. Protein product: CATLSAGGTTEAFF.

This CDR3 is CASSHPMGTGGEKLFF. The CDR3 DNA reads TGTGCCAGCAGCCACCCTATGGGGACAGGGGGTGAAAAACTGTTTTTT. This rearrangement joins TRBV27 to TRBJ1-4, with 11 bases matching TRBD1. The V segment lost 6 bases and the J segment 7 bases; nucleotides outside the gene matches: 10. The CDR3 totals 16 residues. Germline V gene sequence: CDR1 MNHEY, CDR2 SMNVEV (reference sequence).

The chain links TRBV27 to TRBJ2-1; D is unresolved. Germline CDR1 MNHEY, CDR2 SMNVEV (reference sequence). The CDR3 is made up of 12 amino acids. Deletions cut 0 bases from V and 8 bases from J, with 5 bases between. This CDR3 is CASSLSSHEQFF. CDR3 coding DNA: TGTGCCAGCAGTTTATCCAGTCATGAGCAGTTCTTC.

CDR3 in amino acids: CASSTSGSSYEQYF. The CDR3 nucleotides are TGTGCCAGCAGCACTAGCGGGAGTTCCTACGAGCAGTACTTC. The chain couples TRBV5-4 to TRBJ2-7; the match to TRBD2 covers 11 bases. The CDR3 loop spans 14 amino acids. Germline CDR1 and CDR2: SGHNT and YYREEE (reference sequence). V shed 4 bases and J 1 base; nucleotides not matched to a gene: 1.

The CDR3 region is CASSTTGTHNYGYTF. The CDR3 region has the DNA TGCGCCAGCAGCACGACGGGGACTCATAACTATGGCTACACCTTC. The rearrangement joins TRBV5-1 to TRBJ1-2; D perhaps matches TRBD1 (5 bases). Trimming shortened V by 4 bases and J by 1 base, and 14 bases separated the two germline ends. Germline V gene lookup returns CDR1 SGHRS and CDR2 YFSETQ. The CDR3 has 15 residues. Full variable domain (missing parts from reference TRBV5-1 and TRBJ1-2): KAGVTQTPRYLIKTRGQQVTLSCSPISGHRSVSWYQQTPGQGLQFLFEYFSETQRNKGNFPGRFSGRQFSNSRSEMNVSTLELGDSALYLCASSTTGTHNYGYTFGSGTRLTVV.

This clone appeared once. V gene TRBV11-2 combines with J gene TRBJ1-1; possibly TRBD1 for D (6 bases). CDR1 is SGHAT and CDR2 is FQNNGV in the germline V gene. V was cut by 4 bases and J by 2 bases, with 14 bases left in between. The CDR3 is made up of 15 amino acids. CDR3 nucleotides: TGTGCCAGCAGCTCACAACAGGGAATCAACACTGAAGCTTTCTTT. This codes for CASSSQQGINTEAFF.

The V gene is TRBV5-1, the J gene TRBJ1-3, with D maybe TRBD1 (6 bases). Germline V gene lookup returns CDR1 SGHRS and CDR2 YFSETQ. The CDR3 is 20 amino acids. Trimming shortened V by 2 bases and J by 1 base, and 25 bases separated the two germline ends. The CDR3 spells CASSFSPGTRTRKSGNTIYF. In DNA form, the CDR3 reads TGCGCCAGCAGCTTTAGTCCCGGGACACGGACACGCAAGTCTGGAAACACCATATATTTT.

The chain couples TRBV27 to TRBJ2-7, with 7 bases lining up with TRBD2. Germline V lookup: CDR1 MNHEY, CDR2 SMNVEV (reference sequence). The V segment lost 4 bases and the J segment 1 base; nucleotides outside the gene matches: 1. The CDR3 loop spans 13 amino acids. As DNA, the CDR3 is TGTGCCAGCAGTTGGCGGGAGTCCTACGAGCAGTACTTC. It is translated as CASSWRESYEQYF.

This sequence joins TRBV9 and TRBJ2-2; D is perhaps TRBD2 (6 bases). V shed 4 bases and J shed 4 bases, with 14 bases lying between them. The CDR3 runs to 15 residues. Looked up from germline, CDR1 is SGDLS and CDR2 is YYNGEE. CDR3 sequence reads: CASSLREDSTGELFF. In DNA, the CDR3 is TGTGCCAGCAGCCTCAGGGAGGATAGCACCGGGGAGCTGTTTTTT.

The gene calls are TRBV5-1 and TRBJ1-3, with a tentative D call TRBD1 (5 bases). The CDR3 contains 15 residues. Trimming cost V 6 bases and J 3 bases, with 16 bases left between them. In germline, CDR1 is SGHRS, CDR2 YFSETQ. In DNA form, the CDR3 reads TGCGCCAGCAACAATACTGCAGGGCTTGGAAACACCATATATTTT. Translated: CASNNTAGLGNTIYF.

V and J are TRBV28 and TRBJ1-4, with 10 nucleotides matching TRBD1. Germline-derived CDR1 and CDR2 are MDHEN and SYDVKM. The CDR3 is 15 residues long. Trimming took 6 bases from V and 7 from J; bases not matched to a gene: 8. The CDR3 DNA is TGTGCCAGCAGGACGACAGGGGGCGCGAGTGAAAAACTGTTTTTT. It specifies CASRTTGGASEKLFF.

The V call is TRBV28, the J call TRBJ2-7, with TRBD1 matching 7 bases. The germline CDR1 and CDR2 sequences are MDHEN and SYDVKM. This CDR3 region has 15 residues. J gave up 6 bases and V 2 bases, and 10 bases lay outside the gene matches. The CDR3 DNA is TGTGCCAGCAGTTTACCGGGATTCTCAGGGGGCGAGCAGTACTTC. It is translated as CASSLPGFSGGEQYF.

This chain joins TRBV4-1 and TRBJ2-1, with 7 bases that match TRBD2. Germline loops: CDR1 MGHRA, CDR2 YSYEKL. This CDR3 is 13 amino acids long. V dropped 4 bases and J dropped 12; count of bases not matched to a gene: 9. For the CDR3, the DNA is TGCGCCAGCAGCCCTTCACCAGGGAGGGGGCAGTTCTTC. This sequence encodes CASSPSPGRGQFF.

The V and J genes are TRBV18 and TRBJ2-1, with 10 bases that match TRBD2. The germline V gene has CDR1 KGHSH and CDR2 LQKENI. V shed 3 bases and J 5 bases; nucleotides not matched to a gene: 7. The CDR3 consists of 16 residues. CDR3 residues: CASSPLGLARNNEQFF. The CDR3 DNA reads TGTGCCAGCTCACCGTTGGGACTAGCGAGGAACAATGAGCAGTTCTTC.